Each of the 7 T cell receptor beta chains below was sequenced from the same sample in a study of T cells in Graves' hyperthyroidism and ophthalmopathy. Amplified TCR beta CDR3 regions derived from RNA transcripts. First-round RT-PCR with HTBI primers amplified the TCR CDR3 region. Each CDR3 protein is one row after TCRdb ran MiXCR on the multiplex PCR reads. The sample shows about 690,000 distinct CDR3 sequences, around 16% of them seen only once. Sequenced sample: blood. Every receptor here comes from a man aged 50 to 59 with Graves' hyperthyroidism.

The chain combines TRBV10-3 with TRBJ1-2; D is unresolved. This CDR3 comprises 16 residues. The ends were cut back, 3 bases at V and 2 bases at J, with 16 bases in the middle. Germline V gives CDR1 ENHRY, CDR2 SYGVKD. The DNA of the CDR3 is TGTGCCATCAGTGAATCTTTACCGGGGAACAACTATGGCTACACCTTC. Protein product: CAISESLPGNNYGYTF.

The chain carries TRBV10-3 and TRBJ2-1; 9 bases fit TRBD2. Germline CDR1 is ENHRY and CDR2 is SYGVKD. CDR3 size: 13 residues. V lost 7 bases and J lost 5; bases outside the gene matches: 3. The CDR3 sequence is CAIKGLANNEQFF. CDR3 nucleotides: TGTGCCATCAAAGGACTAGCGAACAATGAGCAGTTCTTC.

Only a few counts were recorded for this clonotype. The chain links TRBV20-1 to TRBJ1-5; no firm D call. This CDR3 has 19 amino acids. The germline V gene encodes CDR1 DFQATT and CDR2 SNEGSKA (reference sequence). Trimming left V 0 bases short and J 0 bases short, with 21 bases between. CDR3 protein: CSARDQFLAPKNSNQPQHF. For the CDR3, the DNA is TGCAGTGCTAGAGATCAATTTCTGGCGCCCAAGAATAGCAATCAGCCCCAGCATTTT.

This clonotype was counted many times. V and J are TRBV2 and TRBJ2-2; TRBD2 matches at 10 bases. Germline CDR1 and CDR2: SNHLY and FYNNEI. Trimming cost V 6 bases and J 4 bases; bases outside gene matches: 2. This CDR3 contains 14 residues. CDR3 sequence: CASRLAGTTGELFF. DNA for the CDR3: TGTGCCAGCAGACTAGCGGGAACCACCGGGGAGCTGTTTTTT.

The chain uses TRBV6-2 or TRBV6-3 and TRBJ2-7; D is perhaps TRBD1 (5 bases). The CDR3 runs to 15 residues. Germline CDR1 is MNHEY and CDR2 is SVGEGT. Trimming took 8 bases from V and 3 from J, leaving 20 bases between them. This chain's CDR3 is CASRLTAAGLYEQYF. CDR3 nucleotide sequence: TGTGCCAGCCGCTTAACCGCGGCAGGGCTCTACGAGCAGTACTTC.

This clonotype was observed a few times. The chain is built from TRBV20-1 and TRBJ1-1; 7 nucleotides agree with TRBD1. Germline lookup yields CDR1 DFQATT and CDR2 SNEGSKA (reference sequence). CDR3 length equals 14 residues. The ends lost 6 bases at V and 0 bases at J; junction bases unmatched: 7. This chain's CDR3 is CSAERQGMNTEAFF. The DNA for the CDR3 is TGCAGTGCGGAAAGACAGGGAATGAACACTGAAGCTTTCTTT.

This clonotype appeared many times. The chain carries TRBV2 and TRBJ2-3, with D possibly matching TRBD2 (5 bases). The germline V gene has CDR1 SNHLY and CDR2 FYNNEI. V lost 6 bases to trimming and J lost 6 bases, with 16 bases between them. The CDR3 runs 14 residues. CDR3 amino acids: CASRTDFRGDTQYF. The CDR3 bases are TGTGCCAGCAGGACGGACTTCCGTGGGGATACGCAGTATTTT.